Sequencing of this TCR beta chain was carried out in a study of beta chain features in type 1 diabetes. V trimming: 5 bases; J trimming: 2 bases; junction bases outside the gene matches: 5. Germline V gives CDR1 MDHEN, CDR2 SYDVKM. The CDR3 runs to 14 residues. Whole-study findings and limits: Overrepresentation of cells with high TCR expression could result from cDNA sequencing. All four CD4+ subsets from Type 1 diabetes patients carried moderately but significantly shorter TCRB CDR3s. VDJ junctions in type 1 diabetes patients carried more deletions and fewer insertions.

A few counts support this clone. Its antigen is not known. One heparinised draw of blood, averaging approximately 110 mL, came from each donor. CD4+ naive, central memory, regulatory and stem cell-like memory cells were sorted via CD45RO/CCR7/CD25/CD127/CD95/CD27. The authors reverse transcribed all of the isolated RNA, so sequencing captured expressed TCRB transcripts. TCRdb keeps only in-frame clones here, not all; method: immunoSEQ multiplex PCR. The sample has about 640,000 clones, 9.5% to 15% seen once. The TCR sequence derives from a man between 25 and 39 years old with type 1 diabetes. What was sequenced was naive CD4+ T cells from blood. V usage is TRBV28 and J usage is TRBJ1-2; 7 nucleotides align to TRBD1. Written as DNA, the CDR3 is TGTGCCAGCAGTCTGACAGGGCCCAACTATGGCTACACCTTC. Protein: CASSLTGPNYGYTF.